The entry below gives a single T cell receptor beta chain sequence along with its context. Per the study methods: Scientists estimated how many nucleated cells there were by amplifying reference gene primers. Profiling relied on immunoSEQ multiplex PCR, and the TCRdb table lists in-frame clones only, not all of them. From that table come the V and J calls and clone size; the DNA was used to work out D and trimming. The sample carries some 150,000 clones, approximately 84% recorded once. This sample was taken from a study of blood T cell repertoires in COVID-19. At the level of the study: The United States, Italy and Spain were the sources of the acute and convalescent COVID-19 samples. PBMCs, B-cell-depleted T cells, or T cells were the source of the cDNA or gDNA that made up the material.

Germline V lookup: CDR1 LGHDT, CDR2 YNNKEL (reference sequence). The CDR3 covers 14 residues. The V and J ends lost 6 bases and 5 bases respectively, with 17 bases between them. The chain uses TRBV3-1 (or the pseudogene TRBV3-2) and TRBJ2-7; TRBD1 might be the D (7 bases). The sample taken for sequencing was peripheral blood. The source is a woman aged 80 or over with acute or convalescent COVID-19. The CDR3 region is CASSASGGRNEQYF. The CDR3, as DNA: TGTGCCAGCAGTGCATCAGGGGGGAGGAACGAGCAGTACTTC.